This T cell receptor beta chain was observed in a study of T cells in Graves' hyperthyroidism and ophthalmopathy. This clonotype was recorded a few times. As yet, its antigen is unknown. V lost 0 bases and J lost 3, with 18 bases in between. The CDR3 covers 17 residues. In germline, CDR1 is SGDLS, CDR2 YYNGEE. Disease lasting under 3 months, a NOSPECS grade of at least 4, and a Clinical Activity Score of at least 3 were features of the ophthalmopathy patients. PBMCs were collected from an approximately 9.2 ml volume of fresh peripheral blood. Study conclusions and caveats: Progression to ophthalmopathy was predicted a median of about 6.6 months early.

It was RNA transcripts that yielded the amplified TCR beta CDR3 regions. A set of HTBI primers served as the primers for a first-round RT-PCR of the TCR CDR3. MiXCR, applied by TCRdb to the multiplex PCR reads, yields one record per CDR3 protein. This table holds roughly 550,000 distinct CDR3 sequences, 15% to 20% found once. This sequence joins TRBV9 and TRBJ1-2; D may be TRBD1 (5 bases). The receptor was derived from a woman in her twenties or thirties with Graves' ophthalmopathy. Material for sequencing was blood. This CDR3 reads CASSVGGGPGMDYGYTF. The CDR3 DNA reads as TGTGCCAGCAGCGTAGGGGGGGGTCCGGGAATGGACTATGGCTACACCTTC.